Sequencing of this T cell receptor (beta chain) was carried out in a study of Graves' ophthalmopathy and Graves' hyperthyroidism. The study's findings and limits: Blood contained most expanded thyroid clonotypes exceeding 0.001 frequency. With a specificity of 72.22% and a sensitivity of approximately 68%, the model predicted ophthalmopathy progression.

Germline CDR1 SGHDN, CDR2 FVKESK. V was clipped by 0 bases and J by 6 bases, with 12 bases between them. The CDR3 is made up of 14 amino acids. TCR beta CDR3 amplification used RNA transcripts. RT-PCR was first run with HTBI primers, then multiplex PCR in a second round. One entry per CDR3 protein, called by TCRdb with MiXCR from the multiplex PCR reads. Of over a million distinct CDR3 sequences in the sample, approximately 35% were seen once. Note on this clonotype: No antigen is known for it.

The gene calls are TRBV14 and TRBJ2-7, with a tentative D call TRBD1 (6 bases). The sequence derives from an adult man with Graves' hyperthyroidism. Input material: peripheral blood or thyroid tissue (not recorded which). The CDR3 region is CASSQDSDSLEQYF. DNA for the CDR3: TGTGCCAGCAGCCAAGATTCGGACAGTCTCGAGCAGTACTTC.